These T cell receptor beta chains were read from a single sample in a study of T cells in Graves' hyperthyroidism and ophthalmopathy. TCRdb ran MiXCR on the multiplex PCR reads and lists one entry per CDR3 protein. The data show roughly 640,000 distinct CDR3 sequences, with around 15% seen just once and around 3.5% held by the top ten. The sample was blood. All receptors derive from a woman in her forties with Graves' ophthalmopathy. The CDR3 runs from the conserved cysteine through the conserved F or W.

v_call,j_call,cdr3_aa
TRBV2,TRBJ2-4,CASSPQGVKNIQYF
TRBV6-1,TRBJ1-1,CASSTANTEAFF
TRBV6-2/TRBV6-3,TRBJ2-1,CASSFPSGAGAYNEQFF
TRBV15,TRBJ2-3,CATSRDGGSAADTQYF
TRBV6-9,TRBJ2-7,CASSYFGTEYEQYF
TRBV20-1,TRBJ2-1,CSARTSGISYNEQFF
TRBV6-5,TRBJ2-7,CASSYEPKGVEQYF
TRBV10-3,TRBJ2-7,CATRMTSGRHEQYF
TRBV20-1,TRBJ2-7,CSANPGLAGGTYEQYF
TRBV27,TRBJ1-3,CASSLAGGNTIYF
TRBV6-1,TRBJ1-5,CASSWGQGGQPQHF
TRBV5-1,TRBJ2-2,CASSRGTDDRELFF
TRBV5-1,TRBJ1-2,CASSIGTSRNYGYTF
TRBV20-1,TRBJ1-5,CSARRPDHSNQPQHF
TRBV11-2,TRBJ2-1,CASSFGTEYNEQFF
TRBV10-3,TRBJ2-7,CAIKGRATDEQYF
TRBV28,TRBJ2-5,CASSRPPGQGPGWYF
TRBV20-1,TRBJ2-7,CSARDEGASPYEQYF
TRBV19,TRBJ2-7,CASSAGGGPREQYF
TRBV11-2,TRBJ2-2,CASSRHRNTLNTGELFF
TRBV28,TRBJ2-4,CASSLSRAANIQYF
TRBV18,TRBJ2-3,CASSPGGSGGTDTQYF
TRBV2,TRBJ2-1,CASSEWGGPDNEQFF
TRBV5-8,TRBJ2-3,CASSFGGRLTDTQYF
TRBV25-1,TRBJ1-2,CASRDISYGYTF
TRBV10-3,TRBJ2-5,CATKGAELQETQYF
TRBV19,TRBJ1-6,CASSSTGQPNSPLHF
TRBV5-1,TRBJ2-1,CASGYGRAYNEQFF
TRBV11-2,TRBJ2-7,CASSLRQGSSGGEQYF
TRBV6-1,TRBJ2-7,CASSYAGLDEQYF
TRBV30,TRBJ2-1,CAWSVGLNEQFF
TRBV29-1,TRBJ1-3,CSVDETGVGNTIYF
TRBV7-9,TRBJ2-3,CASSLMGTREDTQYF
TRBV20-1,TRBJ1-2,CSARGASYGYTF